These 19 T cell receptor beta chains were sequenced from one sample in a study of T cells in Graves' hyperthyroidism and ophthalmopathy. TCR beta CDR3 regions were amplified from RNA. The TCR CDR3 was amplified in a first-round RT-PCR using the HTBI primer set. TCRdb itself ran the multiplex PCR reads through MiXCR, one entry per CDR3 protein. Of 300,000 or so distinct CDR3 sequences in the sample, 16% were seen once. The sequencing input was blood. Every receptor here comes from a man aged 30 to 45 with Graves' hyperthyroidism.

At least ten counts were recorded for this clonotype. The rearrangement uses TRBV30 and TRBJ2-1, with D hard to call. Germline V CDR1 and CDR2: GTSNPN, SVGIG (reference sequence). The CDR3 length is 13 residues. V gave up 3 bases and J gave up 7 bases, with 13 bases separating them. CDR3 loop: CAWSVDLINEQFF. The DNA of the CDR3 is TGTGCCTGGAGCGTAGACCTAATAAATGAGCAGTTCTTC. The whole variable domain, remainder taken from reference TRBV30 and TRBJ2-1, is SQTIHQWPATLVQPVGSPLSLECTVEGTSNPNLYWYRQAAGRGLQLLFYSVGIGQISSEVPQNLSASRPQDRQFILSSKKLLLSDSGFYLCAWSVDLINEQFFGPGTRLTVL.

A few counts support this clonotype. A much more abundant neighbour one base away suggests this may be a read error. This chain joins TRBV3-1 and TRBJ2-7; D ambiguous. CDR1 and CDR2 (germline): LGHDT, YNNKEL (reference sequence). The CDR3 length is 12 residues. Here the CDR3 reads CATSQSSYEQCF. In DNA form, the CDR3 reads TGTGCCACTTCACAGAGCTCCTACGAGCAGTGCTTC.

The chain links TRBV20-1 to TRBJ2-2, with a possible D match to TRBD1 (6 bases). The DNA end is a closer match to TRBJ1-1, so the J assignment may be wrong. This CDR3 contains 14 residues. Germline V gene data show CDR1 as DFQATT and CDR2 as SNEGSKA (reference sequence). For the CDR3, the DNA is TGCAGTGCTAGTCTGAGTAGGAGGGGGGGGGGAGCTTTCTTT. Encoded protein: CSASLSRRGGGAFF.

This sequence joins TRBV19 and TRBJ2-1; the match to TRBD2 covers 14 bases. V lost 3 bases to trimming and J lost 10 bases; unmatched junction nucleotides: 8. The CDR3 runs to 16 residues. Germline loops: CDR1 LNHDA, CDR2 SQIVND (reference sequence). The CDR3 DNA is TGTGCCAGTAGTATTCAAGGGGGGACTAGCGGGAGAGAGCAGTTCTTC. It specifies CASSIQGGTSGREQFF.

This clonotype appeared many times. The chain links TRBV30 to TRBJ2-1, with 7 bases lining up with TRBD2. Germline V gene sequence: CDR1 GTSNPN, CDR2 SVGIG (reference sequence). The V segment lost 8 bases and the J segment 7 bases; nucleotides outside the gene matches: 14. The CDR3 length is 14 residues. The CDR3 DNA follows: TGTGCCGCATCCGGGACTAAGAGGATTAATGAGCAGTTCTTC. Translating it yields CAASGTKRINEQFF.

This clonotype was detected ten times or more. This sequence joins TRBV12-3 or TRBV12-4 and TRBJ1-2; D is perhaps TRBD1 (6 bases). V was clipped by 0 bases and J by 0 bases, with 20 bases between them. This CDR3 has 19 amino acids. This CDR3 reads CASSLAIGQTQRANYGYTF. In DNA, the CDR3 is TGTGCCAGCAGTTTAGCGATAGGACAGACCCAAAGAGCTAACTATGGCTACACCTTC.

The gene calls are TRBV7-8 and TRBJ2-2; perhaps TRBD1 as D (6 bases). V lost 5 bases, J lost 0 bases, and 10 bases lay in between. The CDR3 totals 15 residues. Germline V gene data show CDR1 as SGHVS and CDR2 as FQNEAQ. CDR3 amino acids: CASSPGQTNTGELFF. The CDR3 DNA sequence: TGTGCCAGCAGCCCCGGACAGACGAACACCGGGGAGCTGTTTTTT. Together with reference TRBV7-8 and TRBJ2-2, the CDR3 gives the full variable domain: GAGVSQSPRYKVAKRGQDVALRCDPISGHVSLFWYQQALGQGPEFLTYFQNEAQLDKSGLPSDRFFAERPEGSVSTLKIQRTQQEDSAVYLCASSPGQTNTGELFFGEGSRLTVL.

In its sample, this clonotype was seen many times. The chain combines TRBV20-1 with TRBJ2-3, with 12 bases identical to TRBD2. The CDR3 covers 16 residues. CDR1 is DFQATT and CDR2 is SNEGSKA in the germline V gene (reference sequence). V shed 4 bases, J shed 4 bases, and the junction held 9 bases outside the gene matches. CDR3 amino acids: CSAMTSGSGVADTQYF. CDR3 sequence (DNA): TGCAGTGCTATGACTAGCGGGAGTGGGGTGGCAGATACGCAGTATTTT.

The chain uses TRBV29-1 and TRBJ2-5, with 7 positions matching TRBD1. CDR3 length equals 14 residues. Per the germline V gene, CDR1 is SQVTM and CDR2 is ANQGSEA. V trimming: 3 bases; J trimming: 2 bases; junction bases outside the gene matches: 6. The CDR3 DNA is TGCAGCGTTGATTTGAGACAGGGTCAAGAGACCCAGTACTTC. Protein product: CSVDLRQGQETQYF.

The J gene is TRBJ2-7, the V gene TRBV5-1, with TRBD2 matching over 7 bases. This CDR3 is 17 amino acids long. Trimming took 0 bases from V and 3 from J; bases not matched to a gene: 12. From germline, CDR1 is SGHRS and CDR2 YFSETQ. This CDR3 is CASSLGPSLGRDYEQYF. The DNA of the CDR3 is TGCGCCAGCAGCTTGGGTCCCTCACTAGGGAGGGACTACGAGCAGTACTTC.

The rearrangement joins TRBV5-1 to TRBJ2-5; D unclear. V was pared by 0 bases and J by 12 bases, with 9 bases between. This CDR3 contains 11 residues. The germline V gene has CDR1 SGHRS and CDR2 YFSETQ. The CDR3 sequence: CASSLEQIKYF. The CDR3 DNA sequence: TGCGCCAGCAGCTTGGAACAGATAAAGTACTTC.

This clonotype was seen ten or more times. The rearrangement joins TRBV24-1 to TRBJ2-1, with 7 positions matching TRBD1. Trimming at V came to 6 bases and at J to 6 bases, leaving 7 bases not matched to a gene. This CDR3 has 14 residues. Germline V CDR1 and CDR2: KGHDR, SFDVKD. The CDR3 protein is CATSKGGAGNEQFF. The DNA of the CDR3 is TGTGCCACCAGTAAAGGGGGCGCGGGCAATGAGCAGTTCTTC.

This clonotype occurred many times. The chain carries TRBV2 and TRBJ2-7; D uncertain. The V gene's germline CDR1 is SNHLY and CDR2 FYNNEI. This CDR3 is 13 amino acids long. Trimming took 3 bases from V and 0 from J, leaving 6 bases between them. The CDR3 nucleotides read TGTGCCAGCAGTGAGTTCAGCTCCTACGAGCAGTACTTC. Translated: CASSEFSSYEQYF. The whole variable domain, filled in from reference TRBV2 and TRBJ2-7, reads EPEVTQTPSHQVTQMGQEVILRCVPISNHLYFYWYRQILGQKVEFLVSFYNNEISEKSEIFDDQFSVERPDGSNFTLKIRSTKLEDSAMYFCASSEFSSYEQYFGPGTRLTVT.

At least ten counts were recorded for this clonotype. The V and J genes are TRBV12-5 and TRBJ2-1; D is perhaps TRBD2 (6 bases). The length of the CDR3 is 16 residues. CDR1 and CDR2 from the germline V gene are LGHNT and FRNRAP. V was clipped by 0 bases and J by 3 bases, with 12 bases between them. CDR3: CASGLVIGGIYNEQFF. The CDR3 region has the DNA TGTGCTAGTGGTTTGGTAATTGGAGGGATCTACAATGAGCAGTTCTTC.

This chain links TRBV20-1 with TRBJ2-2; tentative D call: TRBD2 (6 bases). Germline CDR1 and CDR2: DFQATT and SNEGSKA (reference sequence). With 1 base removed from V and 6 bases from J, the gap between germline ends came to 9 bases. This CDR3 has 13 residues. DNA of the CDR3: TGCAGTGCTAGAGCGGGAGAATCCGGGGAGCTGTTTTTT. Its protein is CSARAGESGELFF.

The gene calls are TRBV12-5 and TRBJ2-5, with D possibly called TRBD1 or TRBD2 (5 bases each). CDR1 and CDR2 (germline): LGHNT, FRNRAP. The CDR3 has 14 residues. Trimming removed 6 bases at V and 9 bases at J, with 20 bases between. CDR3 nucleotides: TGTGCTAGTGGGACCGGGACGCCCGCAGGAGCCCAGTACTTC. The encoded protein is CASGTGTPAGAQYF.

This clonotype has a count of ten or more. The rearrangement uses TRBV29-1 and TRBJ2-1, with 11 bases aligning to TRBD1. The CDR3 covers 14 residues. With 5 bases clipped from V and 3 bases from J, the junction kept 3 bases outside the gene matches. Per germline, CDR1 SQVTM and CDR2 ANQGSEA. The CDR3 here is CSVRTGGIYNEQFF. CDR3 nucleotide sequence: TGCAGCGTTAGGACAGGGGGCATCTACAATGAGCAGTTCTTC.

This clonotype came up a few times. The chain is built from TRBV4-1 and TRBJ1-1, with 8 positions matching TRBD1. This CDR3 has 15 residues. J lost 1 base, V lost 1 base, and 2 bases had no gene match. Germline assignment: CDR1 MGHRA and CDR2 YSYEKL. CDR3 sequence: CASSQVTGANTEAFF. The CDR3 coding sequence is TGCGCCAGCAGCCAAGTGACAGGGGCGAACACTGAAGCTTTCTTT.

This clonotype was seen a single time. The chain recombines TRBV28 with TRBJ2-7; a possible D gene is TRBD1 (6 bases). V lost 5 bases to trimming and J lost 2 bases, with 16 bases between them. Looked up from germline, CDR1 is MDHEN and CDR2 is SYDVKM. This CDR3 is 15 amino acids long. The CDR3, as DNA: TGTGCCAGCAGTCTACAGGGCGGTTGGACCTACGAGCAGTACTTC. It is translated as CASSLQGGWTYEQYF. Variable domain in full (rest from reference TRBV28 and TRBJ2-7): DVKVTQSSRYLVKRTGEKVFLECVQDMDHENMFWYRQDPGLGLRLIYFSYDVKMKEKGDIPEGYSVSREKKERFSLILESASTNQTSMYLCASSLQGGWTYEQYFGPGTRLTVT.